The 16 T cell receptor beta chains in this list originate from one sample, sequenced in a study of patients and donors after allogeneic stem cell transplantation. TCRdb used MiXCR to reprocess the RT-PCR reads, holding one entry per CDR3 protein. The sample contains some 230,000 distinct CDR3 sequences, 13% to 15% of which appear only once. The source material was blood, either unsorted or a sorted T cell fraction (not recorded which). The source is a human donor who was either an allogeneic HSCT recipient or a stem cell or donor lymphocyte infusion donor (not recorded which). It is not recorded whose cells these are; they may come from a transplant donor.

This clonotype came up a few times. The gene calls are TRBV29-1 and TRBJ2-5; the D gene is possibly TRBD2 (7 bases). The germline V gene encodes CDR1 SQVTM and CDR2 ANQGSEA. The germline V and J ends were trimmed by 8 bases and 5 bases, with 18 bases remaining between them. The CDR3 extends over 13 amino acids. CDR3 DNA sequence: TGCAGCCAAGGGGGGGGAGCGGGGGAGACCCAGTACTTC. As protein: CSQGGGAGETQYF.

The rearrangement joins TRBV24-1 to TRBJ2-2; D is unclear. V was trimmed by 0 bases and J by 0 bases, leaving 13 bases between them. The CDR3 covers 18 residues. Germline V gene sequence: CDR1 KGHDR, CDR2 SFDVKD. The CDR3 bases are TGTGCCACCAGTGATTTGGGTTCAGGAATCGCGAACACCGGGGAGCTGTTTTTT. It codes for CATSDLGSGIANTGELFF.

This clonotype was recorded a few times. This chain connects TRBV7-2 to TRBJ2-1; 8 bases align to TRBD2. The germline CDR1 and CDR2 sequences are SGHTA and FQGNSA. Trimming at V came to 8 bases and at J to 2 bases, leaving 5 bases not matched to a gene. The CDR3 sequence is 14 residues long. This CDR3 is CASAISGTYNEQFF. For the CDR3, the DNA is TGTGCCAGCGCCATTAGCGGGACCTACAATGAGCAGTTCTTC.

This clonotype has just a few counts. The chain couples TRBV6-5 to TRBJ2-1, with D unclear. The length of the CDR3 is 14 residues. V was trimmed by 4 bases and J by 3 bases, leaving 10 bases between them. In germline, CDR1 is MNHEY, CDR2 SVGAGI. The CDR3 here is CASSSDGDYNEQFF. CDR3 sequence (DNA): TGTGCCAGCAGTTCCGACGGTGACTACAATGAGCAGTTCTTC.

The rearrangement uses TRBV20-1 and TRBJ1-5; 9 bases are shared with TRBD1. Trimming at V came to 0 bases and at J to 7 bases, leaving 7 bases not matched to a gene. The CDR3 is 15 amino acids. Germline-derived CDR1 and CDR2 are DFQATT and SNEGSKA (reference sequence). CDR3 in DNA: TGCAGTGCTAGAGACGGAGGACAGGGGAAACAGCCCCAGCATTTT. It is translated as CSARDGGQGKQPQHF.

This CDR3 is CAGRGGFGSPLHF. The CDR3, as DNA: TGTGCCGGACGCGGGGGTTTCGGTTCACCCCTCCACTTT. The chain uses TRBV28 and TRBJ1-6, with a weak D call TRBD1 (5 bases). The CDR3 length is 13 residues. V lost 11 bases and J 9 bases, leaving 17 bases between the germline ends. The germline CDR1 and CDR2 sequences are MDHEN and SYDVKM.

The chain has TRBV14 and TRBJ1-1, with D hard to call. CDR1 is SGHDN and CDR2 is FVKESK in the germline V gene. The CDR3 covers 14 residues. V was trimmed by 1 base and J by 1 base, leaving 7 bases between them. The DNA for the CDR3 is TGTGCCAGCAGCCAAGTTGGCGCGAACACTGAAGCTTTCTTT. It translates to CASSQVGANTEAFF.

The chain recombines TRBV9 with TRBJ2-5; 10 bases fit TRBD2. Germline lookup yields CDR1 SGDLS and CDR2 YYNGEE. The CDR3 sequence is 16 residues long. J lost 2 bases, V lost 2 bases, and 6 bases had no gene match. The CDR3 DNA is TGTGCCAGCAGCGTTCAAGCGGGGGGGCCACAAGAGACCCAGTACTTC. Translating it yields CASSVQAGGPQETQYF.

The chain combines TRBV3-1 with TRBJ1-1; TRBD1 might be the D (5 bases). V lost 2 bases, J lost 2 bases, and 15 bases lay in between. The CDR3 consists of 16 residues. CDR1 and CDR2 from the germline V gene are LGHDT and YNNKEL (reference sequence). The CDR3 sequence is CASSQQLGGGNTEAFF. CDR3 nucleotide sequence: TGTGCCAGCAGCCAACAACTCGGGGGAGGAAACACTGAAGCTTTCTTT. The full variable domain, rest sourced from reference TRBV3-1 and TRBJ1-1, is DTAVSQTPKYLVTQMGNDKSIKCEQNLGHDTMYWYKQDSKKFLKIMFSYNNKELIINETVPNRFSPKSPDKAHLNLHINSLELGDSAVYFCASSQQLGGGNTEAFFGQGTRLTVV.

This clonotype has ten or more counts. This chain uses TRBV6-1 with TRBJ1-5; 8 bases line up with TRBD1. Germline V gene lookup returns CDR1 MNHNS and CDR2 SASEGT. CDR3 length: 15 amino acids. After removal of 6 bases from V and 1 base from J, the junction contained 5 bases not matched to a gene. DNA for the CDR3: TGTGCCAGCAGACCTCAGGGGGCGAGCAATCAGCCCCAGCATTTT. Translating gives CASRPQGASNQPQHF.

This clonotype has just a few counts. V usage is TRBV6-5 and J usage is TRBJ2-7, with TRBD1 matching 7 bases. CDR3 length equals 12 residues. Losses at the gene ends were 8 bases for V and 2 bases for J; bases not matched to a gene: 3. CDR1 and CDR2 (germline): MNHEY, SVGAGI. The CDR3 reads CASAGTAYEQYF. The CDR3 bases are TGTGCCAGCGCCGGGACAGCCTACGAGCAGTACTTC.

The rearrangement uses TRBV5-4 and TRBJ2-7, with a tentative D call TRBD2 (7 bases). V dropped 3 bases and J dropped 1 base, with 14 bases sitting between them. The CDR3 has 15 amino acids. Germline CDR1 reads SGHNT; CDR2 reads YYREEE (reference sequence). The CDR3 here is CASSSGAGTSYEQYF. CDR3 sequence (DNA): TGTGCCAGCAGCTCGGGAGCGGGGACATCCTACGAGCAGTACTTC.

This clonotype was seen ten or more times. This rearrangement joins TRBV5-1 to TRBJ2-7, with a possible D match to TRBD1 (7 bases). Germline V lookup: CDR1 SGHRS, CDR2 YFSETQ. This CDR3 is built from 14 residues. The V gene lost 0 bases and the J gene lost 6 bases, with 13 bases spanning the gap. The CDR3 DNA follows: TGCGCCAGCAGCTTGGTCCAGGGGGGTGGCGAGCAGTACTTC. Amino acids: CASSLVQGGGEQYF.

The genes are TRBV5-4 and TRBJ2-3, with D hard to call. This CDR3 has 12 residues. Germline CDR1 and CDR2: SGHNT and YYREEE (reference sequence). With 2 bases removed from V and 11 bases from J, the gap between germline ends came to 12 bases. CDR3 sequence reads: CASSLREGGQYF. DNA of the CDR3: TGTGCCAGCAGCTTAAGGGAAGGCGGGCAGTATTTT.

The J gene is TRBJ1-2, the V gene TRBV19; 8 bases are shared with TRBD1. The CDR3 spans 15 residues. Losses at the gene ends were 3 bases for V and 7 bases for J; bases not matched to a gene: 10. Germline V gene lookup returns CDR1 LNHDA and CDR2 SQIVND (reference sequence). The CDR3 DNA follows: TGTGCCAGTAGTATCGCAGGGGGCGCCTACTCTGGCTACACCTTC. Residues: CASSIAGGAYSGYTF.

This clonotype was seen ten or more times. The chain carries TRBV5-1 and TRBJ1-1; TRBD1 matches 7 bases. V trimming: 3 bases; J trimming: 4 bases; junction bases outside the gene matches: 18. The CDR3 is 18 amino acids. Germline values: CDR1 SGHRS, CDR2 YFSETQ. CDR3 loop: CASSSSGGRGVGLTEAFF. The CDR3, as DNA: TGCGCCAGCAGCTCCTCGGGGGGCAGGGGGGTTGGACTCACTGAAGCTTTCTTT.